This T cell receptor (beta chain) appears in the sequencing data of a study of shared clonotypes between healthy human individuals. Points from the study as a whole: Sample collection involved blood only; tissue repertoires are likely different.

Assay execution took place at the deep level. As processed by the authors: With immunoSEQ giving junction-only sequences and no quality scores, filtering differed. This table comes from immunoSEQ multiplex PCR, and its TCRdb copy is limited to in-frame clones, with some not included. That table is the source of V, J and clone size, and D and trimming were worked out from the DNA. Among over a million clones listed, about 75% were seen once. Germline V CDR1 and CDR2: MGHRA, YSYEKL. V was cut by 0 bases and J by 3 bases, with 11 bases left in between. This CDR3 spans 15 amino acids. A remark on this clone: Its antigen is still unknown.

The rearrangement uses TRBV4-1 and TRBJ2-5; D gene ambiguous. The sequenced material came from memory CD4+ T cells sorted from blood. Documented subset: CD45RA-negative fraction. The source is a young man in good health. The CDR3 DNA follows: TGCGCCAGCAGCCAAGATAGGCCTGGAGAAGAGACCCAGTACTTC. Protein: CASSQDRPGEETQYF.